These 8 T cell receptor beta chains originate from one sample sequenced in a study of T cell responses to AZD1222 COVID-19 vaccine. Produced via immunoSEQ multiplex PCR; TCRdb's table is partial and in-frame only. The table lists some 150,000 clones, around 90% of them singletons. Sequenced material: peripheral blood, taken on day 0 of AZD1222 vaccination. The receptors originated from an adult in good health.

This chain connects TRBV9 to TRBJ2-7; D may match TRBD1 or TRBD2 (6 bases each). Germline V CDR1 and CDR2: SGDLS, YYNGEE. Trimming shortened V by 3 bases and J by 3 bases, and 22 bases separated the two germline ends. This CDR3 comprises 17 residues. The CDR3 DNA sequence: TGTGCCAGCAGCGGGGGGGCAACCGGGACGGAGGACTACGAGCAGTACTTC. It specifies CASSGGATGTEDYEQYF.

V gene TRBV5-1 combines with J gene TRBJ2-3, with a tentative D call TRBD2 (7 bases). This CDR3 comprises 14 residues. Deletions cut 2 bases from V and 5 bases from J, with 12 bases between. Germline V gene data show CDR1 as SGHRS and CDR2 as YFSETQ. This chain's CDR3 is CASSFGGQGDTQYF. As DNA, the CDR3 is TGCGCCAGCAGCTTCGGGGGGCAAGGAGATACGCAGTATTTT.

The rearrangement uses TRBV12-5 and TRBJ2-1, with a weak D call TRBD2 (5 bases). Germline V CDR1 and CDR2: LGHNT, FRNRAP. The germline V and J ends were trimmed by 2 bases and 10 bases, with 21 bases remaining between them. The CDR3 sequence is 16 residues long. CDR3 sequence (DNA): TGTGCTAGTGGTTTGTTTAGCGCGGGCCTGGACGGGGAGCAGTTCTTC. It is translated as CASGLFSAGLDGEQFF.

This chain's CDR3 is CASSQGWGNNSPLHF. In DNA, the CDR3 is TGTGCCAGCAGCCAAGGGTGGGGGAATAATTCACCCCTCCACTTT. The rearrangement joins TRBV28 to TRBJ1-6; possibly TRBD1 for D (5 bases). V was clipped by 6 bases and J by 5 bases, with 14 bases between them. Per the germline V gene, CDR1 is MDHEN and CDR2 is SYDVKM. This CDR3 comprises 15 residues. The whole variable domain, filled in from reference TRBV28 and TRBJ1-6, reads DVKVTQSSRYLVKRTGEKVFLECVQDMDHENMFWYRQDPGLGLRLIYFSYDVKMKEKGDIPEGYSVSREKKERFSLILESASTNQTSMYLCASSQGWGNNSPLHFGNGTRLTVT.

The chain has TRBV18 and TRBJ2-7, with 11 nucleotides matching TRBD1. The CDR3 consists of 15 residues. Unmatched junction bases numbered 5, after V lost 3 bases and J lost 4 bases. The germline V gene encodes CDR1 KGHSH and CDR2 LQKENI. This CDR3 is CASSPQGQGGYEQYF. The CDR3 region has the DNA TGTGCCAGCTCACCCCAGGGACAGGGGGGATACGAGCAGTACTTC.

The rearrangement uses TRBV6-5 and TRBJ1-2; 7 nucleotides line up with TRBD1. CDR1 MNHEY and CDR2 SVGAGI come from the germline V gene. J gave up 5 bases and V 2 bases, and 5 bases lay outside the gene matches. This CDR3 is 14 amino acids long. The CDR3 spells CASSYEGAGYGYTF. In DNA, the CDR3 is TGTGCCAGCAGTTACGAGGGGGCGGGGTATGGCTACACCTTC.

In its sample, this clone was seen a few times. The V call is TRBV9, the J call TRBJ2-1; TRBD2 aligns across 10 bases. V was pared by 2 bases and J by 14 bases, with 10 bases of the junction left unmatched. This CDR3 has 14 amino acids. Germline V gene data show CDR1 as SGDLS and CDR2 as YYNGEE. The CDR3 DNA reads TGTGCCAGCAGCGTTCCCCCTAGCGGGGGCTTAAAGTTCTTC. Translating gives CASSVPPSGGLKFF.

V gene TRBV7-2 combines with J gene TRBJ2-7; D is unresolved. V lost 0 bases to trimming and J lost 0 bases, with 6 bases between them. Germline-derived CDR1 and CDR2 are SGHTA and FQGNSA. This CDR3 has 14 amino acids. This CDR3 reads CASSLAAPSYEQYF. The CDR3 DNA reads TGTGCCAGCAGCTTAGCGGCACCCTCCTACGAGCAGTACTTC.